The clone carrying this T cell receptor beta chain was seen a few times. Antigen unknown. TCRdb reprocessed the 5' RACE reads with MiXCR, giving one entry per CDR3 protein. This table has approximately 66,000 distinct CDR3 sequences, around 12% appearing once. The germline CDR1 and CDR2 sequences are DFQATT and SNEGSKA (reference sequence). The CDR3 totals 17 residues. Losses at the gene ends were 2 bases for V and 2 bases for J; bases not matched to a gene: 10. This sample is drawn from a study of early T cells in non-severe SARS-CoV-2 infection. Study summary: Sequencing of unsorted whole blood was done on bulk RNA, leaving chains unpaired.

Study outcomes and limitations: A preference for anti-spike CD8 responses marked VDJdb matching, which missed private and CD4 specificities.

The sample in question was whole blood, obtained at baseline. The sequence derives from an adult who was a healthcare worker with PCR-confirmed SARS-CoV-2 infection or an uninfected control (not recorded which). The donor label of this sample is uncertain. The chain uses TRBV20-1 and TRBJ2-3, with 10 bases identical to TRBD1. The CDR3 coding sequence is TGCAGTGCTAGACCCCCGGGACAGGGGCTCCACACAGATACGCAGTATTTT. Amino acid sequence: CSARPPGQGLHTDTQYF.